The 16 T cell receptor beta chains below all came from one sample that was sequenced in a study of blood T cell repertoires in COVID-19 (TCRdb year 2020). Library preparation used the immunoSEQ multiplex PCR assay. TCRdb holds this immuneACCESS table with in-frame rearrangements only. Some clones are missing; in checked studies, unresolved V genes explain under half, and the rest has no known cause. The sample has roughly 140,000 clones on record, 65% to 90% of them singletons. Of the sample, more than 5.5% falls within the top ten clones. Sequencing was performed on peripheral blood. These TCRs come from a woman aged 45-65 years in a cohort sampled during active or convalescent COVID-19.

This chain links TRBV6-2 or TRBV6-3 with TRBJ2-7; TRBD2 matches 8 bases. Unmatched junction bases numbered 4, after V lost 1 base and J lost 2 bases. The CDR3 length is 15 residues. Per the germline V gene, CDR1 is MNHEY and CDR2 is SVGEGT. The CDR3 loop reads CASSYLASGPYEQYF. Here the CDR3 DNA reads TGTGCCAGCAGTTACTTGGCTAGCGGGCCCTACGAGCAGTACTTC.

This chain links TRBV19 with TRBJ1-4; D is unclear. The CDR3 runs to 17 residues. Trimming stripped 5 bases from V and 3 bases from J, with 19 bases between. Germline CDR1 is LNHDA and CDR2 is SQIVND (reference sequence). CDR3 residues: CASSLRSLMEANEKLFF. The CDR3 nucleotides read TGTGCCAGTAGTCTCCGGTCCTTAATGGAGGCTAATGAAAAACTGTTTTTT.

The sample holds a few counts of this clone. The CDR3, as DNA: TGCGCCAGCAGCCTCCTTAGCCAGTTGAATGAGCAGTTCTTC. Translated, it gives CASSLLSQLNEQFF. The V gene is TRBV4-1, the J gene TRBJ2-1; D ambiguous. V gave up 4 bases and J gave up 7 bases, with 14 bases separating them. Germline values: CDR1 MGHRA, CDR2 YSYEKL. The CDR3 runs to 14 residues.

The genes are TRBV15 and TRBJ2-1; 7 bases align to TRBD1. CDR3 length: 12 residues. The ends lost 1 base at V and 9 bases at J; junction bases unmatched: 0. Germline V gene data show CDR1 as LNHNV and CDR2 as YYDKDF (reference sequence). CDR3 in DNA: TGTGCCACCAGCAGAGCAGGGGGTGAGCAGTTCTTC. Protein: CATSRAGGEQFF.

V usage is TRBV7-9 and J usage is TRBJ2-7; 12 bases are shared with TRBD2. The CDR3 runs 14 residues. V dropped 3 bases and J dropped 6; count of bases not matched to a gene: 3. Germline CDR1 SEHNR, CDR2 FQNEAQ (reference sequence). In DNA form, the CDR3 reads TGTGCCAGCAGCTTGCCTAGCGGGGGGGCCGAGCAGTACTTC. It is translated as CASSLPSGGAEQYF. The variable domain in full, with the rest retrieved from reference TRBV7-9 and TRBJ2-7, is DTGVSQNPRHKITKRGQNVTFRCDPISEHNRLYWYRQTLGQGPEFLTYFQNEAQLEKSRLLSDRFSAERPKGSFSTLEIQRTEQGDSAMYLCASSLPSGGAEQYFGPGTRLTVT.

The CDR3 sequence: CASRQGRTEAFF. In DNA, the CDR3 is TGTGCCAGCCGACAGGGCAGGACTGAAGCTTTCTTT. V is TRBV2 and J is TRBJ1-1; 7 positions match TRBD1. This CDR3 comprises 12 residues. Germline loops: CDR1 SNHLY, CDR2 FYNNEI. Trimming removed 8 bases from V and 5 bases from J; junction bases left unmatched: 5. Together with reference TRBV2 and TRBJ1-1, the CDR3 gives the full variable domain: EPEVTQTPSHQVTQMGQEVILRCVPISNHLYFYWYRQILGQKVEFLVSFYNNEISEKSEIFDDQFSVERPDGSNFTLKIRSTKLEDSAMYFCASRQGRTEAFFGQGTRLTVV.

This clone was picked up a small number of times. The chain links TRBV2 to TRBJ2-4; TRBD1 matches at 8 bases. The germline gives CDR1 SNHLY, CDR2 FYNNEI. The V and J ends lost 3 bases and 0 bases, in that order; junction bases with no gene match: 7. The CDR3 is 17 amino acids. The CDR3 loop is CASSEAGGWLAKNIQYF. The CDR3 DNA follows: TGTGCCAGCAGTGAGGCAGGGGGCTGGCTAGCCAAAAACATTCAGTACTTC.

The chain couples TRBV18 to TRBJ1-1; a weak D match, TRBD1 (6 bases). The CDR3 is 15 amino acids. CDR1 and CDR2 from the germline V gene are KGHSH and LQKENI. Trimming pared 3 bases from V and 1 base from J, leaving 12 bases between. The CDR3 DNA reads TGTGCCAGCTCACCTAAACGGGGACAGAACACTGAAGCTTTCTTT. It translates to CASSPKRGQNTEAFF. The full variable domain, with the rest looked up from reference TRBV18 and TRBJ1-1, is NAGVMQNPRHLVRRRGQEARLRCSPMKGHSHVYWYRQLPEEGLKFMVYLQKENIIDESGMPKERFSAEFPKEGPSILRIQQVVRGDSAAYFCASSPKRGQNTEAFFGQGTRLTVV.

The gene calls are TRBV2 and TRBJ1-1, with D unresolved. This CDR3 is 12 amino acids long. The germline V and J ends were trimmed by 3 bases and 10 bases, with 12 bases remaining between them. The germline gives CDR1 SNHLY, CDR2 FYNNEI. CDR3 protein: CASSEASYVAFF. CDR3 in DNA: TGTGCCAGCAGTGAGGCCTCATATGTAGCTTTCTTT. Full variable domain (rest looked up from reference TRBV2 and TRBJ1-1): EPEVTQTPSHQVTQMGQEVILRCVPISNHLYFYWYRQILGQKVEFLVSFYNNEISEKSEIFDDQFSVERPDGSNFTLKIRSTKLEDSAMYFCASSEASYVAFFGQGTRLTVV.

The chain employs TRBV2 and TRBJ2-3; 16 bases map to TRBD2. Per germline, CDR1 SNHLY and CDR2 FYNNEI. V lost 5 bases to trimming and J lost 0 bases; unmatched junction nucleotides: 5. The CDR3 has 18 amino acids. The CDR3 is CASSPGTSGGDSTDTQYF. The DNA for the CDR3 is TGTGCCAGCAGTCCTGGGACTAGCGGGGGGGACAGCACAGATACGCAGTATTTT.

This sequence joins TRBV19 and TRBJ1-2, with no clear D. This CDR3 contains 13 residues. Trimming took off 4 bases at V and 7 bases at J, with 13 bases between the two ends. The V gene's germline CDR1 is LNHDA and CDR2 SQIVND (reference sequence). As DNA, the CDR3 is TGTGCCAGTAGTAGATCGGCCCGCGGTGGCTACACCTTC. Its protein is CASSRSARGGYTF.

This chain connects TRBV10-2 to TRBJ1-5, with a tentative D call TRBD1 (6 bases). Trimming pared 5 bases from V and 3 bases from J, leaving 11 bases between. The CDR3 covers 14 residues. CDR1 is WSHSY and CDR2 is SAAADI in the germline V gene. The CDR3 coding sequence is TGCGCCAGCAGTCTTTGGGGGCACAATCAGCCCCAGCATTTT. Amino acids: CASSLWGHNQPQHF.

The rearrangement uses TRBV5-5 and TRBJ2-1; 9 bases map to TRBD1. Looked up from germline, CDR1 is SGHKS and CDR2 is YYEKEE (reference sequence). CDR3 length: 15 residues. V shed 2 bases and J 7 bases; nucleotides not matched to a gene: 7. The chain's CDR3 is CASSFITGGWNEQFF. DNA of the CDR3: TGTGCCAGCAGCTTTATCACAGGGGGCTGGAATGAGCAGTTCTTC.

The chain is built from TRBV6-2 or TRBV6-3 and TRBJ2-7; TRBD1 might be the D (6 bases). The CDR3 has 14 residues. The germline V and J ends were trimmed by 5 bases and 6 bases, with 17 bases remaining between them. The germline gives CDR1 MNHEY, CDR2 SVGEGT. The CDR3 DNA reads as TGTGCCAGCAGTCAAGGGACATACCGCGGCGAGCAGTACTTC. Its translation is CASSQGTYRGEQYF.

This sequence joins TRBV4-1 and TRBJ1-2, with D possibly TRBD1 on 5 matching bases. Per the germline V gene, CDR1 is MGHRA and CDR2 is YSYEKL. CDR3 length: 16 amino acids. The germline V and J ends were trimmed by 3 bases and 2 bases, with 16 bases remaining between them. Here the CDR3 reads CASSHLGRGRNYGYTF. The CDR3 coding sequence is TGCGCCAGCAGCCACCTTGGGAGGGGTCGGAACTATGGCTACACCTTC.

V and J are TRBV14 and TRBJ1-6, with D uncertain. CDR1 and CDR2 from the germline V gene are SGHDN and FVKESK. The ends were cut back, 1 base at V and 4 bases at J, with 14 bases in the middle. The CDR3 loop spans 17 amino acids. The CDR3 loop reads CASSQGLTPGYNSPLHF. CDR3 sequence (DNA): TGTGCCAGCAGCCAAGGGCTGACCCCGGGTTATAATTCACCCCTCCACTTT.